This paragraph reports one T cell receptor beta chain. The antigen remains unidentified. These data are taken from a study of the immune and genomic landscape of osteosarcoma. In the study overall: Most patients, around 77%, had localized disease at diagnosis.

The CDR3 has 16 amino acids. From germline, CDR1 is LNHNV and CDR2 YYDKDF (reference sequence). V lost 1 base, J lost 1 base, and 5 bases stayed unmatched. Study-level results: Clonality was benchmarked against external normal skin and healthy blood data. Average productive clonality was roughly 0.099, with a maximum of roughly 0.3. Several cases had one hyperexpanded dominant clone and under 100 clonotypes.

Primary, local recurrence and metastasis osteosarcoma tumors were taken after treatment from poor-prognosis patients. TCRdb's table, derived via immunoSEQ multiplex PCR, lists solely in-frame clones and lacks some. The sample has about 2,300 clones, roughly 78% seen once. The source material was osteosarcoma tumor tissue from the lung. The chain has TRBV15 and TRBJ2-5; 8 bases align to TRBD1. The TCR comes from a human donor with osteosarcoma. CDR3 bases: TGTGCCACCAGCAGAGCGCGAACAGGGGGCCAAGAGACCCAGTACTTC. It encodes CATSRARTGGQETQYF.